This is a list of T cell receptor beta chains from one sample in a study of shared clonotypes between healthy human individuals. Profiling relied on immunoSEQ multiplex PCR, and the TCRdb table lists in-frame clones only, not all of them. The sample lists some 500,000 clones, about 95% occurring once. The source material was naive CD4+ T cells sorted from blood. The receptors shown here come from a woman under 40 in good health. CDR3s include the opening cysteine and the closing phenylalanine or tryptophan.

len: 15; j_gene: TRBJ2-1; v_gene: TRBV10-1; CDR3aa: CASSVSYGEGNEQFF
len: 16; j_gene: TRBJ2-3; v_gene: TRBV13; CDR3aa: CASSLAGLTSTDTQYF
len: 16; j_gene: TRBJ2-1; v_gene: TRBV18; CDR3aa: CASSSGLAGGNNEQFF
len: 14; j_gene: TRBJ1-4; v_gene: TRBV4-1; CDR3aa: CASSRPDRDEKLFF
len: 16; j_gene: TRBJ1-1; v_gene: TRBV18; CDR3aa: CASSPTGEFLNTEAFF
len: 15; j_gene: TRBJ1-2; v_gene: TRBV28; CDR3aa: CASSLLQGTNYGYTF
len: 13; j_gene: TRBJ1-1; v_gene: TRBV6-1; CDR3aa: CASSTEVSTEAFF
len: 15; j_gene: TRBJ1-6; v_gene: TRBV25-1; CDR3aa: CASSDSQIYNSPLHF
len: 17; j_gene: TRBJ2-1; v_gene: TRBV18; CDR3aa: CASSPLTSGTSYNEQFF
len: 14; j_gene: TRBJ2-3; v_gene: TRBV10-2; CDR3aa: CASSRTSGRDTQYF
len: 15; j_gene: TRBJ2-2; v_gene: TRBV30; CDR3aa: CAWKTGTEHTGELFF
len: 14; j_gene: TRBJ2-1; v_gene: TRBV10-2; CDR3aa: CAVSPGLAIYEQFF